Shown below are 9 T cell receptor beta chains from a single sample sequenced in a study of blood T cell repertoires in COVID-19. Here immunoSEQ multiplex PCR was the method, and the copy in TCRdb shows in-frame clones only, minus some. Among about 220,000 clones listed, over 70% were seen once. Sequencing was carried out using peripheral blood. All receptors derive from a woman in her seventies with acute or convalescent COVID-19.

The V gene is TRBV5-1, the J gene TRBJ2-2; tentatively, D is TRBD2 (6 bases). Germline CDR1 reads SGHRS; CDR2 reads YFSETQ. Trimming left V 4 bases short and J 1 base short, with 8 bases between. This CDR3 comprises 14 residues. The DNA of the CDR3 is TGCGCCAGCAGCGTTAGCGGGAACACCGGGGAGCTGTTTTTT. This codes for CASSVSGNTGELFF.

This clone occurred many times. This chain joins TRBV11-2 and TRBJ2-2; the D is unclear. The CDR3 consists of 16 residues. CDR1 is SGHAT, CDR2 FQNNGV, per germline. Trimming took 5 bases from V and 0 from J, leaving 13 bases between them. The CDR3 is CASSPLTPTNTGELFF. CDR3 nucleotide sequence: TGTGCCAGCAGCCCTCTTACACCGACGAACACCGGGGAGCTGTTTTTT.

This chain links TRBV5-1 with TRBJ2-1, with D possibly matching TRBD1 (6 bases). V lost 4 bases to trimming and J lost 7 bases, with 15 bases between them. The CDR3 is 14 residues long. The V gene's germline CDR1 is SGHRS and CDR2 YFSETQ. CDR3 sequence reads: CASSIRPGENEQFF. The CDR3 DNA follows: TGCGCCAGCAGCATACGACCAGGGGAGAATGAGCAGTTCTTC.

The table lists this clone with a few counts. The chain couples TRBV9 to TRBJ2-1; D is perhaps TRBD2 (6 bases). The germline V gene has CDR1 SGDLS and CDR2 YYNGEE. V lost 0 bases, J lost 6 bases, and 13 bases lay in between. This CDR3 comprises 15 residues. The CDR3 loop is CASSVAQLEGNEQFF. DNA for the CDR3: TGTGCCAGCAGCGTAGCCCAGCTGGAGGGCAATGAGCAGTTCTTC.

The rearrangement joins TRBV7-2 to TRBJ2-1, with TRBD2 as a possible D gene (7 bases). The CDR3 is 16 residues long. From germline, CDR1 is SGHTA and CDR2 FQGNSA. With 5 bases removed from V and 7 bases from J, the gap between germline ends came to 21 bases. As DNA, the CDR3 is TGTGCCAGCAGCCCGCCCGGGGGGCTAAGTTCGAATGAGCAGTTCTTC. Translating gives CASSPPGGLSSNEQFF.

In DNA, the CDR3 is TGTGCCTGGAGTGCACAGGGGGGGTCCTATGGCTACACCTTC. Translated, it gives CAWSAQGGSYGYTF. The genes are TRBV30 and TRBJ1-2; 8 bases align to TRBD1. CDR1 is GTSNPN, CDR2 SVGIG, per germline (reference sequence). Trimming took 1 base from V and 4 from J; bases not matched to a gene: 5. This CDR3 is 14 amino acids long.

There are a few counts of this clone. The gene calls are TRBV7-2 and TRBJ2-3, with 9 bases that match TRBD1. This CDR3 contains 15 residues. From germline, CDR1 is SGHTA and CDR2 FQGNSA. Trimming at V came to 6 bases and at J to 1 base, leaving 5 bases not matched to a gene. The CDR3 loop is CASRGQGRGTDTQYF. For the CDR3, the DNA is TGTGCCAGCAGAGGACAGGGGAGGGGCACAGATACGCAGTATTTT.

This chain connects TRBV5-5 to TRBJ1-5; TRBD1 agrees at 9 bases. The length of the CDR3 is 16 residues. Germline lookup yields CDR1 SGHKS and CDR2 YYEKEE (reference sequence). Trimming took 4 bases from V and 7 from J; bases not matched to a gene: 12. The CDR3 here is CASSADATGGRQPQHF. The CDR3 region has the DNA TGTGCCAGCAGCGCGGACGCTACAGGGGGCAGGCAGCCCCAGCATTTT.

The rearrangement links TRBV4-3 to TRBJ2-3; 9 bases align to TRBD2. V lost 4 bases to trimming and J lost 3 bases; unmatched junction nucleotides: 8. CDR1 is LGHNA and CDR2 is YSLEER in the germline V gene. The CDR3 spans 16 residues. The CDR3 nucleotides read TGCGCCAGCAGCCCCGGAAGCGGGGGGCAAACAGATACGCAGTATTTT. Protein: CASSPGSGGQTDTQYF.